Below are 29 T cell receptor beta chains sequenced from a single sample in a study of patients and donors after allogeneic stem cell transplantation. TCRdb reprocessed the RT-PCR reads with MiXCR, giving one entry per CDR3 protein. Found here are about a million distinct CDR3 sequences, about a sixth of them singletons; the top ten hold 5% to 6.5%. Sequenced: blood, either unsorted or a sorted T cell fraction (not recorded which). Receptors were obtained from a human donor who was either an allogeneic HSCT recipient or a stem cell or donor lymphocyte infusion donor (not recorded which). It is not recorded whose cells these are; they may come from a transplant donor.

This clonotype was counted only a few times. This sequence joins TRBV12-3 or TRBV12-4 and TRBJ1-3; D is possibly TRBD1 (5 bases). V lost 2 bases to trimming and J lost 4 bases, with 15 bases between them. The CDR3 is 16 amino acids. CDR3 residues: CASSLRGKGVGNTIYF. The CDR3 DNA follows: TGTGCCAGCAGTTTACGGGGGAAAGGGGTAGGAAACACCATATATTTT.

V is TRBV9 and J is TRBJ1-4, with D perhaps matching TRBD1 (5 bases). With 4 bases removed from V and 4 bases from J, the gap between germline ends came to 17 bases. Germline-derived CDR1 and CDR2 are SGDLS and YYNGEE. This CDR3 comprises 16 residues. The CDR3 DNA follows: TGTGCCAGCAGCCCAGATCCGGGACGGAGTAATGAAAAACTGTTTTTT. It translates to CASSPDPGRSNEKLFF. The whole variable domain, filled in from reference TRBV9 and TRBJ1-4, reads DSGVTQTPKHLITATGQRVTLRCSPRSGDLSVYWYQQSLDQGLQFLIQYYNGEERAKGNILERFSAQQFPDLHSELNLSSLELGDSALYFCASSPDPGRSNEKLFFGSGTQLSVL.

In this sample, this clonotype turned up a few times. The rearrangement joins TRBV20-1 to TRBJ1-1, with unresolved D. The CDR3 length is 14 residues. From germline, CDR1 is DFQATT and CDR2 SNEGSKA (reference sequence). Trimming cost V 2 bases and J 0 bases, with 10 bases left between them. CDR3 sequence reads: CSARSQRVNTEAFF. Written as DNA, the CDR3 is TGCAGTGCTAGATCGCAGAGGGTGAACACTGAAGCTTTCTTT.

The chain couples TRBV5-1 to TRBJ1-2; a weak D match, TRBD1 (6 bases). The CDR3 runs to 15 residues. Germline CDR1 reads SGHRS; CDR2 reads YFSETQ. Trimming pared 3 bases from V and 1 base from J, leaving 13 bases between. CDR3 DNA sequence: TGCGCCAGCAGCTCAACTGCGGACAGTAACTATGGCTACACCTTC. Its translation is CASSSTADSNYGYTF.

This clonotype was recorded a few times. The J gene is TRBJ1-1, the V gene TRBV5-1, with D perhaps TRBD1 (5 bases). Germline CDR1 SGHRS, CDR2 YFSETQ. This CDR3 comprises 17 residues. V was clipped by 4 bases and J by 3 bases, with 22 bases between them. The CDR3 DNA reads TGCGCCAGCAGCCCCTCCCAGGGTTTAGGGTCCCACACTGAAGCTTTCTTT. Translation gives CASSPSQGLGSHTEAFF.

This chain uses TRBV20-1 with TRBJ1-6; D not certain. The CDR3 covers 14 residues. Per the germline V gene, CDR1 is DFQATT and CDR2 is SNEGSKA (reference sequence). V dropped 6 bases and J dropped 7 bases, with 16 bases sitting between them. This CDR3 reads CSANRRKTNSPLHF. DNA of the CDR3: TGCAGTGCCAACCGGCGAAAGACGAATTCACCCCTCCACTTT.

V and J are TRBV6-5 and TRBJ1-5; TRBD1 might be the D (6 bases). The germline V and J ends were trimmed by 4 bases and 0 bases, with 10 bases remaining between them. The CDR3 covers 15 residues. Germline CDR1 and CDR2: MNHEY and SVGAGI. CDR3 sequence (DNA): TGTGCCAGCAGTTCGCAGGGGCATAGCAATCAGCCCCAGCATTTT. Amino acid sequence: CASSSQGHSNQPQHF.

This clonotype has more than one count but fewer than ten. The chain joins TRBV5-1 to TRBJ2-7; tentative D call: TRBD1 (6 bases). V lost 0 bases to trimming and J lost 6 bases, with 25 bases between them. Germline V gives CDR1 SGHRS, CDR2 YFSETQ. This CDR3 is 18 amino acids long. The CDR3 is CASSLDRARLRRGVEQYF. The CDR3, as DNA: TGCGCCAGCAGCTTGGACAGGGCCCGCCTTCGAAGAGGGGTCGAGCAGTACTTC.

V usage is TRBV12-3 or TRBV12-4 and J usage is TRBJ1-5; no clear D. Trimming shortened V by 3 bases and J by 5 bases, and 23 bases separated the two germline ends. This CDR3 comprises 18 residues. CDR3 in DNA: TGTGCCAGCAGTTTGTCCAGTAGATCGAGTGGGTTGGATCAGCCCCAGCATTTT. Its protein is CASSLSSRSSGLDQPQHF.

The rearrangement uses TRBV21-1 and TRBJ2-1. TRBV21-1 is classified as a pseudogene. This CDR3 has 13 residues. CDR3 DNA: TGTGCCAGCAGCATCTGGGAAAATAATGAGCAGTTCTTC. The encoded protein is CASSIWENNEQFF.

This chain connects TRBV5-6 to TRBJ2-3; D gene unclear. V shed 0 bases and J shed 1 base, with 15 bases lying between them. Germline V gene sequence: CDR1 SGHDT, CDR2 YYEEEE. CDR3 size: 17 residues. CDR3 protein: CASSLAGMSKRTDTQYF. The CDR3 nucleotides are TGTGCCAGCAGCTTGGCCGGCATGTCTAAACGCACAGATACGCAGTATTTT.

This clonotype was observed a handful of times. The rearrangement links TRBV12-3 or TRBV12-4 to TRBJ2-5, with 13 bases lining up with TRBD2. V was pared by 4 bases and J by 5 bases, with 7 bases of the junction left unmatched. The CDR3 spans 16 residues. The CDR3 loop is CASSSSGTSGAETQYF. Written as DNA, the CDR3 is TGTGCCAGCAGTTCTTCCGGGACTAGCGGGGCGGAGACCCAGTACTTC.

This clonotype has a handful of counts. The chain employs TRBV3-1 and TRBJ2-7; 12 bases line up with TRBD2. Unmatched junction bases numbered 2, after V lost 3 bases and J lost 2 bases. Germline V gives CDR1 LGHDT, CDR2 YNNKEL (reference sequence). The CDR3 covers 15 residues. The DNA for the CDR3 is TGTGCCAGCAGCCATCCTAGCGGGGGGGCCTACGAGCAGTACTTC. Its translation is CASSHPSGGAYEQYF.

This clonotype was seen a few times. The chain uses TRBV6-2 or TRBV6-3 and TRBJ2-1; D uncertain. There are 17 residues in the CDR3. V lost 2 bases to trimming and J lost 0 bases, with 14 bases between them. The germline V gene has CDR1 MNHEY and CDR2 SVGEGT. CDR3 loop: CASSYPPQIYSYNEQFF. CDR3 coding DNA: TGTGCCAGCAGTTACCCTCCACAGATCTACTCCTACAATGAGCAGTTCTTC.

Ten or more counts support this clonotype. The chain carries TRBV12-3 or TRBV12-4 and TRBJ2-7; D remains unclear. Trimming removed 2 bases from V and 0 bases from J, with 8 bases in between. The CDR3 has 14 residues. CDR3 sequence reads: CASSLTGVSYEQYF. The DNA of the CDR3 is TGTGCCAGCAGTTTAACTGGGGTCTCCTACGAGCAGTACTTC.

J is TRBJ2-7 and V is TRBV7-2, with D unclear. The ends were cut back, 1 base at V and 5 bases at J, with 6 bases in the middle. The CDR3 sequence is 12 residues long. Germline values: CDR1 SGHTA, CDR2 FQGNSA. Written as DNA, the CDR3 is TGTGCCAGCAGCTTAGACTACGACGAGCAGTACTTC. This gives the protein CASSLDYDEQYF.

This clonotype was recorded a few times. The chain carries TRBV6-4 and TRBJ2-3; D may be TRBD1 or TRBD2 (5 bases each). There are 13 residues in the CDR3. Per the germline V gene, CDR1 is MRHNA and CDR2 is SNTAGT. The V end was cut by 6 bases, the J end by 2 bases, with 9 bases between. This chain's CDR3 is CASRGTATDTQYF. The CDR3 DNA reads TGTGCCAGCAGGGGGACGGCCACAGATACGCAGTATTTT.

The CDR3 loop is CASSLIAGASYEQYF. For the CDR3, the DNA is TGTGCCAGCAGCTTAATAGCGGGAGCCAGCTACGAGCAGTACTTC. The chain has TRBV7-8 and TRBJ2-7; 9 nucleotides align to TRBD2. The V segment lost 2 bases and the J segment 3 bases; nucleotides outside the gene matches: 5. The germline gives CDR1 SGHVS, CDR2 FQNEAQ. The length of the CDR3 is 15 residues.

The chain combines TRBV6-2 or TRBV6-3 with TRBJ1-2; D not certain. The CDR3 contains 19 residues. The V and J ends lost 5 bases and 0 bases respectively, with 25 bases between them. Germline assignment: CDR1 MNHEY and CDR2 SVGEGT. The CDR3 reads CASSTPRPGPKGANYGYTF. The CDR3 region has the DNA TGTGCCAGCAGTACCCCCCGACCGGGCCCAAAAGGAGCTAACTATGGCTACACCTTC.

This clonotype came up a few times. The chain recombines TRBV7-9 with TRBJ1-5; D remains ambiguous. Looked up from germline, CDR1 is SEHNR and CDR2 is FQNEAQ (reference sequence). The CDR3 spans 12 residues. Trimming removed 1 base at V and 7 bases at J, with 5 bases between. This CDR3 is CASSLETQPQHF. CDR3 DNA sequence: TGTGCCAGCAGCTTAGAGACCCAGCCCCAGCATTTT. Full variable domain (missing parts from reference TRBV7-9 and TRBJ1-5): DTGVSQNPRHKITKRGQNVTFRCDPISEHNRLYWYRQTLGQGPEFLTYFQNEAQLEKSRLLSDRFSAERPKGSFSTLEIQRTEQGDSAMYLCASSLETQPQHFGDGTRLSIL.

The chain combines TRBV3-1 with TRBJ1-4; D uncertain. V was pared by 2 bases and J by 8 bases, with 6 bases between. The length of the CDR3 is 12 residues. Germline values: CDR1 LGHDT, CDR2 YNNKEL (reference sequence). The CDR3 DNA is TGTGCCAGCAGCCAATCCGGAGAAAAACTGTTTTTT. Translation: CASSQSGEKLFF.

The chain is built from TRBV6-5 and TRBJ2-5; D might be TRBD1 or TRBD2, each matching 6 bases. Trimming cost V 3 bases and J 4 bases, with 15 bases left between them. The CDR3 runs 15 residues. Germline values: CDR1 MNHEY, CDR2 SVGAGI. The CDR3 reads CASSYSGASGETQYF. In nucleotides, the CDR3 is TGTGCCAGCAGTTATTCGGGGGCGTCCGGAGAGACCCAGTACTTC.

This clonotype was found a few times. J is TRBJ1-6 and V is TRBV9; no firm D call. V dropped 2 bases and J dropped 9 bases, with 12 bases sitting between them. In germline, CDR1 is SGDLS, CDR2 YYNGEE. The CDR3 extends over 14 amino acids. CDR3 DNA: TGTGCCAGCAGCGTGGGTGGTTTCAGTTCACCCCTCCACTTT. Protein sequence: CASSVGGFSSPLHF.

Here the CDR3 reads CASSLASGGAGNEQFF. Written as DNA, the CDR3 is TGTGCCAGCAGTTTAGCTAGCGGGGGGGCGGGTAATGAGCAGTTCTTC. This chain connects TRBV12-3 or TRBV12-4 to TRBJ2-1, with 11 positions matching TRBD2. V gave up 0 bases and J gave up 7 bases; unmatched junction bases: 5. This CDR3 is 16 amino acids long.

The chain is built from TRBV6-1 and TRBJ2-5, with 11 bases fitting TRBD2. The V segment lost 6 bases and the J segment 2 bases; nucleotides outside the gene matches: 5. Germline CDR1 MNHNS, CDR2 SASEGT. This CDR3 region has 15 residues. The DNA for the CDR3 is TGTGCCAGCAGCAACCTAGCGGGGGGACAAGAGACCCAGTACTTC. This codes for CASSNLAGGQETQYF.

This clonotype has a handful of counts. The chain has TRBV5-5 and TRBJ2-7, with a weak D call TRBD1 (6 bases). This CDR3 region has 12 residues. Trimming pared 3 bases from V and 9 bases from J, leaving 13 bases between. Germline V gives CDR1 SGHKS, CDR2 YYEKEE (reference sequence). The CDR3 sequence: CASSSPQGRQYF. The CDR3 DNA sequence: TGTGCCAGCAGCTCACCTCAGGGGAGGCAGTACTTC.

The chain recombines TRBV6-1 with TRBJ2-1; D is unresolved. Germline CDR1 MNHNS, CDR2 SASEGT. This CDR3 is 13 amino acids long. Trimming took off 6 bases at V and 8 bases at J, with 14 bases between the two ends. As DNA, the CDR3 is TGTGCCAGCAGCCCCTCGATAGTGGATGAGCAGTTCTTC. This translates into CASSPSIVDEQFF.

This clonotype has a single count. The CDR3 nucleotides are TGTGCCAGCAGCCAAGGTGTCTTCACAGGGGATGAGCAGTACTTC. Translation gives CASSQGVFTGDEQYF. The V gene is TRBV3-1, the J gene TRBJ2-7, with TRBD1 identical over 7 bases. Per germline, CDR1 LGHDT and CDR2 YNNKEL (reference sequence). Germline trimming cut 1 base from V and 7 bases from J; bases unmatched to any gene: 10. The CDR3 has 15 amino acids.

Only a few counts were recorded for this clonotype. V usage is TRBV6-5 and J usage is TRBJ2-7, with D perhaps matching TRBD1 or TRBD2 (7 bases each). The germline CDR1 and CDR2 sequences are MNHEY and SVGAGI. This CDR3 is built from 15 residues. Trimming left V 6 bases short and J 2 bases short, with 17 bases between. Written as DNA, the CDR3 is TGTGCCAGCAGCTACGGGGCAGGGGGGGCCTACGAGCAGTACTTC. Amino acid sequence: CASSYGAGGAYEQYF.